A single sample is the source of the 4 T cell receptor beta chains below, sequenced in a study of naive and memory T cell subsets. The beta constant-region primer was an equimolar mix of two oligonucleotides covering TRBC1 and TRBC2. TCRdb used MiXCR to reprocess the UMI-ligation and nested PCR reads, holding one entry per CDR3 protein. The sample holds roughly 140,000 distinct CDR3 sequences, over 15% seen once. Sequenced material: naive CD4+ T cells from blood. These receptors all stem from a human donor in good health.

The sample holds a few counts of this clonotype. The chain combines TRBV10-3 with TRBJ2-1; 13 nucleotides line up with TRBD2. This CDR3 region has 16 residues. Looked up from germline, CDR1 is ENHRY and CDR2 is SYGVKD. Germline trimming cut 3 bases from V and 5 bases from J; bases unmatched to any gene: 4. CDR3 sequence: CAISDGTSGTHNEQFF. In nucleotides, the CDR3 is TGTGCCATCAGTGACGGGACTAGCGGGACACACAATGAGCAGTTCTTC.

The chain recombines TRBV3-1 with TRBJ2-7; tentatively, D is TRBD1 (5 bases). The CDR3 consists of 13 residues. Germline loops: CDR1 LGHDT, CDR2 YNNKEL (reference sequence). Trimming removed 0 bases at V and 6 bases at J, with 9 bases between. The CDR3 region is CASSQETGVEQYF. CDR3 coding DNA: TGTGCCAGCAGCCAAGAAACAGGAGTCGAGCAGTACTTC.

The DNA for the CDR3 is TGTGCCAGCAGCTTTGTTGGGACTAGCGGGGGGGGGGATACGCAGTATTTT. This gives the protein CASSFVGTSGGGDTQYF. The chain employs TRBV11-2 and TRBJ2-3, with 16 positions matching TRBD2. The CDR3 totals 17 residues. The germline V gene encodes CDR1 SGHAT and CDR2 FQNNGV. Losses at the gene ends were 3 bases for V and 6 bases for J; bases not matched to a gene: 6.

The chain is built from TRBV12-3 or TRBV12-4 and TRBJ2-1; 15 positions match TRBD2. V lost 3 bases and J lost 4; bases outside the gene matches: 7. This CDR3 region has 18 residues. The CDR3 coding sequence is TGTGCCAGCAGTTTGGGGACTAGCGGGAGGACCAGGTACAATGAGCAGTTCTTC. Residues: CASSLGTSGRTRYNEQFF.